This T cell receptor (beta chain) was profiled in a study of blood T cell repertoires in COVID-19. Overall study context: Donors in the United States, Italy and Spain gave samples during acute or convalescent COVID-19. T cells, B-cell-depleted T cells, or PBMCs provided the cDNA or gDNA that served as material.

This table comes from immunoSEQ multiplex PCR, and its TCRdb copy is limited to in-frame clones, with some not included. The sample shows about 260,000 clones, around 86% of them seen only once. A few counts support this clone. CDR3 size: 14 residues. From germline, CDR1 is SNHLY and CDR2 FYNNEI. The V gene lost 4 bases and the J gene lost 1 base, with 7 bases spanning the gap. The origin of this receptor is a woman between 40 and 55 years old who had recovered from COVID-19. The chain links TRBV2 to TRBJ2-2, with D perhaps matching TRBD2 (5 bases). Sequencing input: peripheral blood. CDR3 sequence reads: CASSVRGNTGELFF. Written as DNA, the CDR3 is TGTGCCAGCAGTGTACGGGGGAACACCGGGGAGCTGTTTTTT.